What follows are 16 T cell receptor beta chains derived from one specimen sequenced in a study of blood T cell repertoires in COVID-19. The protocol was immunoSEQ multiplex PCR, while the TCRdb copy is restricted to in-frame clones and leaves out a portion. The sample has hundreds of thousands of clones; about nine tenths are singletons. What was sequenced was peripheral blood. The receptors originated from a woman aged 18-29 years with acute or convalescent COVID-19.

The gene calls are TRBV7-9 and TRBJ2-7; weak D call: TRBD1 (6 bases). The CDR3 totals 14 residues. The germline V and J ends were trimmed by 5 bases and 3 bases, with 14 bases remaining between them. Germline loops: CDR1 SEHNR, CDR2 FQNEAQ (reference sequence). The CDR3: CASSPRGQHYEQYF. The CDR3 bases are TGTGCCAGCAGCCCCCGGGGACAACACTACGAGCAGTACTTC.

The chain employs TRBV7-9 and TRBJ2-1; TRBD1 matches at 9 bases. The CDR3 spans 15 residues. Per germline, CDR1 SEHNR and CDR2 FQNEAQ (reference sequence). V gave up 5 bases and J gave up 4 bases; unmatched junction bases: 6. CDR3 region: CASSARDRVYNEQFF. The CDR3 DNA reads TGTGCCAGCAGCGCGAGGGACAGGGTGTACAATGAGCAGTTCTTC.

The V call is TRBV6-1, the J call TRBJ2-7; 11 nucleotides agree with TRBD2. After removal of 4 bases from V and 5 bases from J, the junction contained 10 bases not matched to a gene. The CDR3 is made up of 16 amino acids. Germline V lookup: CDR1 MNHNS, CDR2 SASEGT. The CDR3 here is CASSVRLAGRFHEQYF. As DNA, the CDR3 is TGTGCCAGCAGTGTCCGACTAGCGGGGAGGTTCCACGAGCAGTACTTC.

The chain carries TRBV3-1 (or the pseudogene TRBV3-2) and TRBJ1-1; D remains unclear. V was pared by 4 bases and J by 7 bases, with 7 bases between. Germline V gene data show CDR1 as LGHDT and CDR2 as YNNKEL (reference sequence). The CDR3 is made up of 11 amino acids. Here the CDR3 reads CASSPGHEAFF. CDR3 sequence (DNA): TGTGCCAGCAGCCCTGGCCATGAAGCTTTCTTT.

J is TRBJ2-7 and V is TRBV9; 9 bases are shared with TRBD1. Germline assignment: CDR1 SGDLS and CDR2 YYNGEE. The CDR3 runs 16 residues. The V and J ends lost 4 bases and 5 bases, in that order; junction bases with no gene match: 13. The CDR3 DNA is TGTGCCAGCAGCCTTGGTGTAGGACAGGGGCGGGACGAGCAGTACTTC. Translating gives CASSLGVGQGRDEQYF.

This rearrangement joins TRBV9 to TRBJ1-3; D gene ambiguous. CDR1 is SGDLS and CDR2 is YYNGEE in the germline V gene. The germline V and J ends were trimmed by 0 bases and 0 bases, with 7 bases remaining between them. The CDR3 runs to 15 residues. CDR3 nucleotides: TGTGCCAGCAGCGTAGGATCGAGCTCTGGAAACACCATATATTTT. It translates to CASSVGSSSGNTIYF.

CDR3 DNA sequence: TGCGCCAGCAGCCAAGGACAGGGGGCGAACGAGCAGTACTTC. Amino acids: CASSQGQGANEQYF. The genes are TRBV4-3 and TRBJ2-7; 10 positions match TRBD1. The CDR3 spans 14 residues. With V trimmed by 1 base and J by 5 bases, 2 bases remained unmatched. Germline V gene data show CDR1 as LGHNA and CDR2 as YSLEER.

This rearrangement joins TRBV12-3 or TRBV12-4 to TRBJ1-5; 8 nucleotides line up with TRBD1. V gave up 8 bases and J gave up 7 bases; unmatched junction bases: 1. CDR3 length: 11 residues. The DNA for the CDR3 is TGTGCCAGCGGACAGGGCCAGCCCCAGCATTTT. Amino acids: CASGQGQPQHF.

The V gene is TRBV7-2, the J gene TRBJ2-5; TRBD2 agrees at 7 bases. The CDR3 spans 14 residues. Germline CDR1 and CDR2: SGHTA and FQGNSA. Germline trimming cut 0 bases from V and 5 bases from J; bases unmatched to any gene: 3. The CDR3 spells CASSLAGGKETQYF. In DNA form, the CDR3 reads TGTGCCAGCAGCTTAGCGGGGGGGAAGGAGACCCAGTACTTC.

This sequence joins TRBV5-1 and TRBJ2-3, with 11 nucleotides matching TRBD2. Germline V gives CDR1 SGHRS, CDR2 YFSETQ. The CDR3 contains 16 residues. V lost 3 bases and J lost 2; bases outside the gene matches: 5. The CDR3 sequence is CASSSGLADPTDTQYF. CDR3 bases: TGCGCCAGCAGCTCGGGACTAGCGGACCCCACAGATACGCAGTATTTT.

V and J are TRBV6-5 and TRBJ2-7, with D uncertain. V was clipped by 4 bases and J by 3 bases, with 16 bases between them. Germline CDR1 is MNHEY and CDR2 is SVGAGI. This CDR3 contains 15 residues. CDR3 coding DNA: TGTGCCAGCAGTTCCACCTTTGACACCCGCTACGAGCAGTACTTC. Its protein product is CASSSTFDTRYEQYF.

The gene calls are TRBV3-1 (or the pseudogene TRBV3-2) and TRBJ1-6; D unresolved. This CDR3 spans 11 amino acids. Deletions cut 1 base from V and 14 bases from J, with 6 bases between. CDR1 and CDR2 (germline): LGHDT, YNNKEL (reference sequence). The CDR3 here is CASSQGLALHF. The CDR3 region has the DNA TGTGCCAGCAGCCAAGGGTTAGCCCTCCACTTT.

The rearrangement joins TRBV24-1 to TRBJ2-1; 11 nucleotides agree with TRBD2. The V segment lost 0 bases and the J segment 12 bases; nucleotides outside the gene matches: 3. There are 14 residues in the CDR3. Per germline, CDR1 KGHDR and CDR2 SFDVKD. The CDR3 spells CATSDLLTSGVQFF. CDR3 in DNA: TGTGCCACCAGTGATTTGCTGACTAGCGGGGTGCAGTTCTTC.

V is TRBV12-5 and J is TRBJ1-1; no clear D gene. Trimming cost V 0 bases and J 0 bases, with 20 bases left between them. CDR3 size: 19 residues. In germline, CDR1 is LGHNT, CDR2 FRNRAP. The CDR3 sequence is CASGLVRASPLALNTEAFF. DNA for the CDR3: TGTGCTAGTGGTTTGGTCAGAGCGAGCCCGCTCGCCTTGAACACTGAAGCTTTCTTT.

The genes are TRBV10-3 and TRBJ1-4; D ambiguous. CDR1 is ENHRY and CDR2 is SYGVKD in the germline V gene. The V end lost 0 bases, the J end lost 7 bases, and 9 bases lay between the germline ends. CDR3 size: 14 residues. The CDR3 protein is CAISESWASEKLFF. As DNA, the CDR3 is TGTGCCATCAGTGAGTCGTGGGCCTCTGAAAAACTGTTTTTT.

The V call is TRBV24-1, the J call TRBJ2-7; D not certain. From germline, CDR1 is KGHDR and CDR2 SFDVKD. With 9 bases removed from V and 3 bases from J, the gap between germline ends came to 11 bases. The CDR3 loop spans 12 amino acids. CDR3 nucleotides: TGTGCCACCGGTTCAGGAAACTACGAGCAGTACTTC. Its protein is CATGSGNYEQYF.